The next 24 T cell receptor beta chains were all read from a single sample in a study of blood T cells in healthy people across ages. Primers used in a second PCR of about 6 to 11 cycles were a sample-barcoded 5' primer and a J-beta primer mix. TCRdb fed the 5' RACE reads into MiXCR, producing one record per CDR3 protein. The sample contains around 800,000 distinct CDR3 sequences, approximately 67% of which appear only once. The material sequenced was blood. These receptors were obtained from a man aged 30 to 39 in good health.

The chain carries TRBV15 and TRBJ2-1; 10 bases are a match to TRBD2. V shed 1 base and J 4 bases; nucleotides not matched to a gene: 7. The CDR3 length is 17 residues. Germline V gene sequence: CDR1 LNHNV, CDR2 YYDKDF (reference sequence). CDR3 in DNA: TGTGCCACCAGCAGAGGACTCGGACTAGCGGCATACAATGAGCAGTTCTTC. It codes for CATSRGLGLAAYNEQFF.

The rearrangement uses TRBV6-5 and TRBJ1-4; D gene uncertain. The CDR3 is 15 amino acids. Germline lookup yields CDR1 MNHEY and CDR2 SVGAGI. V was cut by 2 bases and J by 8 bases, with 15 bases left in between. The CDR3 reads CASSYRAAPGEKLFF. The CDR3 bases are TGTGCCAGCAGTTACAGGGCAGCGCCCGGAGAAAAACTGTTTTTT.

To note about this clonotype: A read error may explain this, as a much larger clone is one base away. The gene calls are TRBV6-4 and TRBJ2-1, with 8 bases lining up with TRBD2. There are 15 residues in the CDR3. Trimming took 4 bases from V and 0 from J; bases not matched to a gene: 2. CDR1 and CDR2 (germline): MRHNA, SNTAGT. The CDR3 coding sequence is TGTGCCAGCAGTGGAAGCGGGGGCTCCTACAATGAGCAGTTCTTC. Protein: CASSGSGGSYNEQFF.

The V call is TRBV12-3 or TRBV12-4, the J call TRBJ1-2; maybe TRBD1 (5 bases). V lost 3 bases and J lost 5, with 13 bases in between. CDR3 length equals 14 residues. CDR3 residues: CASSLRWGGYGYTF. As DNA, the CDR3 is TGTGCCAGCAGTTTGCGCTGGGGGGGATATGGCTACACCTTC.

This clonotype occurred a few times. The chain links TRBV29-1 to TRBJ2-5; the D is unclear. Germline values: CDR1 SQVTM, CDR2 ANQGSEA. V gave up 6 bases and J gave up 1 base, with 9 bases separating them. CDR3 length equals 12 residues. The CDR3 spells CSVRQLQETQYF. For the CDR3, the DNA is TGCAGCGTGCGACAACTCCAAGAGACCCAGTACTTC.

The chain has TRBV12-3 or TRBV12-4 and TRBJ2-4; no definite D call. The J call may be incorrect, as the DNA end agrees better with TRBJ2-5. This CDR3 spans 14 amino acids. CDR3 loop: CASAVWAAIETQYF. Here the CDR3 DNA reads TGTGCCAGCGCCGTATGGGCAGCTATAGAGACCCAGTACTTC.

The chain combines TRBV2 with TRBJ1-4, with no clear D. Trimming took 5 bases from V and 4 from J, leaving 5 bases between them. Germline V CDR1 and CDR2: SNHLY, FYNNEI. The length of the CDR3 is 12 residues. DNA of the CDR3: TGTGCCAGCAGTACCAGTAATGAAAAACTGTTTTTT. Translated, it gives CASSTSNEKLFF.

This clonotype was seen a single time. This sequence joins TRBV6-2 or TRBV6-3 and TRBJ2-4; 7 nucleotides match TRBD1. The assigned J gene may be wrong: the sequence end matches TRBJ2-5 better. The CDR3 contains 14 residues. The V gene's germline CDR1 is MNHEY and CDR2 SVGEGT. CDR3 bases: TGTGCCAGCAATGCTGGGACAGCAGAAGAGACCCAGTACTTC. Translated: CASNAGTAEETQYF.

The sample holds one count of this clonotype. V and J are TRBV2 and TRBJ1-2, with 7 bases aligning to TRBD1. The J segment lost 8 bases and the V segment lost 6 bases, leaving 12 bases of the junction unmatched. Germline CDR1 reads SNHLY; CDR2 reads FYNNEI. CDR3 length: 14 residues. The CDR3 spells CASRPTGSINGYTF. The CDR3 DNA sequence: TGTGCCAGCAGACCGACAGGGAGTATCAACGGCTACACCTTC.

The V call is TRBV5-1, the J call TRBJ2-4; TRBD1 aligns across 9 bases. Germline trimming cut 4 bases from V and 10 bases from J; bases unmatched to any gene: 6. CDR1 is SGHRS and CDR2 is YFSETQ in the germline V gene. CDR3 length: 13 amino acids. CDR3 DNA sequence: TGCGCCAGCAGCCCGGGGACAGGGCGGATTCAGTACTTC. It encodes CASSPGTGRIQYF. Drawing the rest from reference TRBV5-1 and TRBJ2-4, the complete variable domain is KAGVTQTPRYLIKTRGQQVTLSCSPISGHRSVSWYQQTPGQGLQFLFEYFSETQRNKGNFPGRFSGRQFSNSRSEMNVSTLELGDSALYLCASSPGTGRIQYFGAGTRLSVL.

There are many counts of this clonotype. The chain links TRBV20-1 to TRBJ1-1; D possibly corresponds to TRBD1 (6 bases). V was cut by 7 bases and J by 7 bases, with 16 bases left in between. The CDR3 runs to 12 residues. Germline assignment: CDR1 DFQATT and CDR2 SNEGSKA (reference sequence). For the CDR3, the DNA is TGCAGTGTCAAAAGCCGGGACATTGAAGCTTTCTTT. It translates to CSVKSRDIEAFF.

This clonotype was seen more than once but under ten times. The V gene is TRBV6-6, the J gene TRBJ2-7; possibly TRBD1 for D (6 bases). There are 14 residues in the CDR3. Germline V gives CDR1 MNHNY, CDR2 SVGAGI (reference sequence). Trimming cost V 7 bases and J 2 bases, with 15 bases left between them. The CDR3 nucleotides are TGTGCCAGCACCTATAAACAGGGAGCCTACGAGCAGTACTTC. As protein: CASTYKQGAYEQYF.

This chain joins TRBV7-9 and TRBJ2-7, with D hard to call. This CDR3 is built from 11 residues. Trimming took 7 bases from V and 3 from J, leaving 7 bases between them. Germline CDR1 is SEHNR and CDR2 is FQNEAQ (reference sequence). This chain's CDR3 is CASTLDYEQYF. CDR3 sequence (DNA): TGTGCCAGCACCCTAGACTACGAGCAGTACTTC.

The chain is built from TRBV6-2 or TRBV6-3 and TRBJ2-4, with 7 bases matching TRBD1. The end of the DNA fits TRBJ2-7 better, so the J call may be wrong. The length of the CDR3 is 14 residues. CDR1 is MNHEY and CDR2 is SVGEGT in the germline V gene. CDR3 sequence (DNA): TGTGCCAGCGCAGTCACAGGGGACTCCTACGAGCAGTACTTC. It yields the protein CASAVTGDSYEQYF.

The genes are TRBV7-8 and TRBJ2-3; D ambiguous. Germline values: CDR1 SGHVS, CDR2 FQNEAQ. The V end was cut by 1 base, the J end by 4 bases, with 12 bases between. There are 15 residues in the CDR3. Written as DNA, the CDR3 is TGTGCCAGCAGCTTAGGGAGCCTGACTGCAGATACGCAGTATTTT. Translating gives CASSLGSLTADTQYF.

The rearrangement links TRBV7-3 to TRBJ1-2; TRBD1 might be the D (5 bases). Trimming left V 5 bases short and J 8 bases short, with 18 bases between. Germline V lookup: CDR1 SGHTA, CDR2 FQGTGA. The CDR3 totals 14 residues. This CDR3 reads CASSPTAGETGYTF. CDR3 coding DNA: TGTGCCAGCAGCCCCACAGCGGGGGAGACGGGCTACACCTTC.

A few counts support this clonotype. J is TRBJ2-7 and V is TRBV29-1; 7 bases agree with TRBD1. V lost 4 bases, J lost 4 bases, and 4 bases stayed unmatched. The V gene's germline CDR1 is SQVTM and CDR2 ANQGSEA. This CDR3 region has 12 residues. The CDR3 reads CSVARGRYEQYF. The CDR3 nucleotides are TGCAGCGTTGCCAGGGGGAGATACGAGCAGTACTTC.

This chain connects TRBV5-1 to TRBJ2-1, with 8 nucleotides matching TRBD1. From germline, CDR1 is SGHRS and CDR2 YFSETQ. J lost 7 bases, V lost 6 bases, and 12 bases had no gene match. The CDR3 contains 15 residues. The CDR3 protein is CASTYRDQGANEQFF. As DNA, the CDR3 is TGCGCCAGCACTTACAGGGACCAGGGGGCGAATGAGCAGTTCTTC. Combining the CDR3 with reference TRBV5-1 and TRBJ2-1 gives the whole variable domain KAGVTQTPRYLIKTRGQQVTLSCSPISGHRSVSWYQQTPGQGLQFLFEYFSETQRNKGNFPGRFSGRQFSNSRSEMNVSTLELGDSALYLCASTYRDQGANEQFFGPGTRLTVL.

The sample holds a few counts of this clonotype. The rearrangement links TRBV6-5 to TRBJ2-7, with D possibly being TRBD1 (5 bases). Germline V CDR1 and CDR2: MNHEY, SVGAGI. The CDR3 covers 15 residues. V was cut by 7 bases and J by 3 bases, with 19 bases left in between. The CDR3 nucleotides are TGTGCCAGCACCCCGATGGCCCAGGGTTACTACGAGCAGTACTTC. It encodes CASTPMAQGYYEQYF.

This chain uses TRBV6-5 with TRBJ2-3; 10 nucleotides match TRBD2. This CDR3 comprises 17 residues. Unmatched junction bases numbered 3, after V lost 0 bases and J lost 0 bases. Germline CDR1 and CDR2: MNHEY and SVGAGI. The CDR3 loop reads CASSYSSSGGSTDTQYF. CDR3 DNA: TGTGCCAGCAGTTACTCGTCTAGCGGGGGTAGCACAGATACGCAGTATTTT.

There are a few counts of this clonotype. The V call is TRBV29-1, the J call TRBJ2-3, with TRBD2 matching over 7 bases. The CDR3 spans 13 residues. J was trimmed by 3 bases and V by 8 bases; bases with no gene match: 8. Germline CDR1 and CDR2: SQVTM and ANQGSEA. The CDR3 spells CSLRDYLTDTQYF. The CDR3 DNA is TGCAGCTTGAGGGACTACCTAACAGATACGCAGTATTTT.

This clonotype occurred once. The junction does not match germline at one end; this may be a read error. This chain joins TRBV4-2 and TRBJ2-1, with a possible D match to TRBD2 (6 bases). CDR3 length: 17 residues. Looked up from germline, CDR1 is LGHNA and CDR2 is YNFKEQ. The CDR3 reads CANSQDTSRGGLGEQFF. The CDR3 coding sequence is TGTGCCAACAGCCAAGACACTTCGCGGGGCGGCCTAGGTGAGCAGTTCTTC.

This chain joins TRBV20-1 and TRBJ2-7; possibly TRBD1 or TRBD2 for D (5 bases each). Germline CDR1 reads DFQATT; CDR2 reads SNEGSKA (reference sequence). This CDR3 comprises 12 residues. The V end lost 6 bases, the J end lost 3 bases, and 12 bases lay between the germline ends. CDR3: CSALWGNYEQYF. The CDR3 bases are TGCAGTGCCCTTTGGGGGAACTACGAGCAGTACTTC.

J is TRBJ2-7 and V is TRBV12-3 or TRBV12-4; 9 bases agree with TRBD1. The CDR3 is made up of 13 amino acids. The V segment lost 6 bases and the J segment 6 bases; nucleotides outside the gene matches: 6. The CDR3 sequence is CASSPQGAIEQYF. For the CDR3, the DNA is TGTGCCAGCAGCCCACAGGGGGCGATCGAGCAGTACTTC.